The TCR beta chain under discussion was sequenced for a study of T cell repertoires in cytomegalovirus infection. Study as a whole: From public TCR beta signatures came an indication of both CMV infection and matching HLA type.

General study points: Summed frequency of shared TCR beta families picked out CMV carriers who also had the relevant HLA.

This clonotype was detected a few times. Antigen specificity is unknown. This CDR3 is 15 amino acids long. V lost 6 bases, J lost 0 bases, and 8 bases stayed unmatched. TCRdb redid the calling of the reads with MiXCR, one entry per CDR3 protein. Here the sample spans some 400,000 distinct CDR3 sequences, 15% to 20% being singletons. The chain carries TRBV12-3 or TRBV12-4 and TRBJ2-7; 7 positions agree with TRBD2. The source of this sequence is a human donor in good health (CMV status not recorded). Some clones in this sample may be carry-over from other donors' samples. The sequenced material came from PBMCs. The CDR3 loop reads CASSLGLTNSYEQYF. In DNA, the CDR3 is TGTGCCAGCAGCTTGGGACTAACAAACTCCTACGAGCAGTACTTC.